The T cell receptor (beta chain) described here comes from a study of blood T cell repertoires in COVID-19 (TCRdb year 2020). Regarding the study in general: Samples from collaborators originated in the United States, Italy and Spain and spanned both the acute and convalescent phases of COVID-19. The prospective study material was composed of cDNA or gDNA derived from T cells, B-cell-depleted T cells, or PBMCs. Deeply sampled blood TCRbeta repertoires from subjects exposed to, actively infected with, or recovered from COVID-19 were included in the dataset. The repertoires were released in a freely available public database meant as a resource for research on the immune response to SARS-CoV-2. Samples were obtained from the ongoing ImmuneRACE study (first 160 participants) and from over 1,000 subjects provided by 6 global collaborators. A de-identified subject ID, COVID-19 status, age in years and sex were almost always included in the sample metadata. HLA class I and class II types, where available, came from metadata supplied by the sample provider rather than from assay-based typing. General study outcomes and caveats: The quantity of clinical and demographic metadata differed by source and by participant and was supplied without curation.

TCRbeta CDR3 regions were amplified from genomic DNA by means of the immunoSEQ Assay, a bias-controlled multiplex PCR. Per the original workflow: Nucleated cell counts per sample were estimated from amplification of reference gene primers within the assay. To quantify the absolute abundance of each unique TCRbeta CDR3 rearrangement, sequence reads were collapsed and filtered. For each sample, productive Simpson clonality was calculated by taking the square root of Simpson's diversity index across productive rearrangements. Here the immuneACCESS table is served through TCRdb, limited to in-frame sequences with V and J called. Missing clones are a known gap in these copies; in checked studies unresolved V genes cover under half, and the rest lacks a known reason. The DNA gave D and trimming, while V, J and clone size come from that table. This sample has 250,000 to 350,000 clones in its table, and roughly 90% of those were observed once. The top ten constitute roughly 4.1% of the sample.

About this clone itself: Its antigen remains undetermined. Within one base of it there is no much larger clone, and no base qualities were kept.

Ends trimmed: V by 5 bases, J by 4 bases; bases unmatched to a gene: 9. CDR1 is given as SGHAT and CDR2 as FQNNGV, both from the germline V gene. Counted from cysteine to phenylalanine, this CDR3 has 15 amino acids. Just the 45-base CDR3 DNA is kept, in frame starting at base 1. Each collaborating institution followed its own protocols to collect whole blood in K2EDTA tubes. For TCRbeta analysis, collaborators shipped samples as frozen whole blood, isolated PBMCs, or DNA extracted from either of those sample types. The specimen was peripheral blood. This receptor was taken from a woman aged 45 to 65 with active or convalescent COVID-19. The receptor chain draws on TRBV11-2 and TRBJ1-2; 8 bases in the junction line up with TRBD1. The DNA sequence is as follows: TGTGCCAGCAGCCCGGGGGCCACAGGGGGCTATGGCTACACCTTC. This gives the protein CASSPGATGGYGYTF.